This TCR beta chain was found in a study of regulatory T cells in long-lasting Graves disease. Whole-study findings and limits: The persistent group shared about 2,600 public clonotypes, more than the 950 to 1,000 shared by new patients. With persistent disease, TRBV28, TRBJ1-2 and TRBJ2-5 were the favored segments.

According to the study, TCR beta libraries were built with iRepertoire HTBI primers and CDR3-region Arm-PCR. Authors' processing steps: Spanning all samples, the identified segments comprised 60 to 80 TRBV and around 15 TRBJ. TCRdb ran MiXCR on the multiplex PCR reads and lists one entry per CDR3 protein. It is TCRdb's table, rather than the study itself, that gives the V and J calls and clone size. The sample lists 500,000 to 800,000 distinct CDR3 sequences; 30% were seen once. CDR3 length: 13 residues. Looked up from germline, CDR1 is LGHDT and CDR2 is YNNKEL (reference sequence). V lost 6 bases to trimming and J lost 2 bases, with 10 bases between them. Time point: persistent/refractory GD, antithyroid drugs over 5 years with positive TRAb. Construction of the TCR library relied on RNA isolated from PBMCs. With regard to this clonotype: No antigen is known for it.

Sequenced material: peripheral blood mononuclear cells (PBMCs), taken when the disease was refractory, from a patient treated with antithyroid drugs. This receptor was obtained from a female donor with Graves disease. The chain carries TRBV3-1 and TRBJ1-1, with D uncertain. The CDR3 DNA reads TGTGCCAGCAGGAACACAGATAACACTGAAGCTTTCTTT. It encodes CASRNTDNTEAFF.